The 32 T cell receptor beta chains reported below all come from one sample, sequenced in a study of blood T cell repertoires in COVID-19. Method: immunoSEQ multiplex PCR; TCRdb's copy keeps in-frame clones and lacks some. The table lists hundreds of thousands of clones, around 90% of them singletons. Sequencing used peripheral blood. The receptors here all came from a man aged 55 to 70 with COVID-19, enrolled during active disease.

This clone was detected once. V gene TRBV5-1 combines with J gene TRBJ2-2, with D tentatively TRBD1 (6 bases). This CDR3 comprises 16 residues. V dropped 4 bases and J dropped 6 bases, with 19 bases sitting between them. CDR1 is SGHRS and CDR2 is YFSETQ in the germline V gene. The CDR3 nucleotides read TGCGCCAGCAGCACCACAGGGCCCTGGGCCCCCGGGGAGCTGTTTTTT. Its translation: CASSTTGPWAPGELFF.

The CDR3 DNA is TGTGCCAGCAGCCAAGTGGGAGGGAGGGTCTACGAGCAGTACTTC. It codes for CASSQVGGRVYEQYF. This chain connects TRBV4-2 to TRBJ2-7, with 7 bases aligning to TRBD2. The CDR3 extends over 15 amino acids. The germline V gene encodes CDR1 LGHNA and CDR2 YNFKEQ. V dropped 1 base and J dropped 3; count of bases not matched to a gene: 6.

The gene calls are TRBV2 and TRBJ1-2; D gene ambiguous. The V and J ends lost 7 bases and 8 bases respectively, with 17 bases between them. The CDR3 covers 13 residues. Germline values: CDR1 SNHLY, CDR2 FYNNEI. The CDR3 bases are TGTGCCAGCAATTCCGTACTGAGCGGAGGCTACACCTTC. Translation: CASNSVLSGGYTF.

Notes on this clone: Sequence at one end of the junction differs from germline and may be a read error. The chain is built from TRBV5-4 and TRBJ2-1, with 13 bases matching TRBD2. CDR3 length: 18 amino acids. In germline, CDR1 is SGHNT, CDR2 YYREEE (reference sequence). CDR3 residues: CASRTGLAGTSSYNEQFF. The CDR3 DNA reads TGTGCCAGCAGGACGGGACTAGCGGGGACTAGCTCCTACAATGAACAGTTCTTC.

The CDR3 nucleotides read TGTGCCAGTAGTCCACAGGGTTACAGCAATCAGCCCCAGCATTTT. Translated, it gives CASSPQGYSNQPQHF. The chain joins TRBV19 to TRBJ1-5; D might be TRBD1 (6 bases). V lost 5 bases, J lost 1 base, and 12 bases lay in between. Germline V CDR1 and CDR2: LNHDA, SQIVND (reference sequence). This CDR3 is built from 15 residues.

The chain couples TRBV7-8 to TRBJ1-3; 10 nucleotides align to TRBD1. This CDR3 region has 17 residues. J was trimmed by 2 bases and V by 5 bases; bases with no gene match: 9. Germline-derived CDR1 and CDR2 are SGHVS and FQNEAQ. The CDR3 DNA sequence: TGTGCCAGCAGCGTACTGCCAGGGACAGGGGCTGGAAACACCATATATTTT. Its translation: CASSVLPGTGAGNTIYF.

The J gene is TRBJ1-6, the V gene TRBV6-6; 8 bases match TRBD1. Germline CDR1 and CDR2: MNHNY and SVGAGI (reference sequence). J was trimmed by 6 bases and V by 10 bases; bases with no gene match: 5. The CDR3 consists of 13 residues. The CDR3 DNA is TGTGCCATCGCGGACAGGGCTAATTCACCCCTCCACTTT. Translated, it gives CAIADRANSPLHF.

The chain recombines TRBV5-6 with TRBJ2-1, with a weak D call TRBD2 (7 bases). The V gene lost 4 bases and the J gene lost 9 bases, with 11 bases spanning the gap. The CDR3 is made up of 12 amino acids. Germline CDR1 SGHDT, CDR2 YYEEEE. The CDR3 nucleotides are TGTGCCAGCAGCCCGGGGGGCAGTGAGCAGTTCTTC. It specifies CASSPGGSEQFF.

V is TRBV30 and J is TRBJ1-1, with D tentatively TRBD1 (6 bases). Per the germline V gene, CDR1 is GTSNPN and CDR2 is SVGIG (reference sequence). The CDR3 has 16 amino acids. The V end lost 1 base, the J end lost 0 bases, and 15 bases lay between the germline ends. The CDR3: CAWSGAAGAMNTEAFF. In nucleotides, the CDR3 is TGTGCCTGGAGTGGGGCCGCAGGGGCGATGAACACTGAAGCTTTCTTT.

This chain uses TRBV7-3 with TRBJ2-7; TRBD1 agrees at 8 bases. There are 14 residues in the CDR3. CDR1 is SGHTA, CDR2 FQGTGA, per germline. Trimming removed 1 base from V and 2 bases from J; junction bases left unmatched: 1. The CDR3 region has the DNA TGTGCCAGCAGCTTAAAGACAGGGGCCTACGAGCAGTACTTC. Protein sequence: CASSLKTGAYEQYF.

This clone turned up a few times. V gene TRBV5-1 combines with J gene TRBJ1-4; D is ambiguous. From germline, CDR1 is SGHRS and CDR2 YFSETQ. CDR3 length: 15 amino acids. The V end lost 4 bases, the J end lost 11 bases, and 21 bases lay between the germline ends. The CDR3 sequence: CASSPRTGSPHKLFF. CDR3 nucleotides: TGCGCCAGCAGCCCCCGGACTGGATCGCCCCACAAACTGTTTTTT.

This chain connects TRBV10-3 to TRBJ2-1, with TRBD2 matching over 8 bases. V trimming: 3 bases; J trimming: 5 bases; junction bases outside the gene matches: 9. The CDR3 spans 16 residues. Per germline, CDR1 ENHRY and CDR2 SYGVKD. The CDR3 spells CAISDVTAGAHNEQFF. The CDR3 bases are TGTGCCATCAGTGATGTTACAGCGGGAGCACACAATGAGCAGTTCTTC.

J is TRBJ2-3 and V is TRBV29-1, with 9 bases matching TRBD1. Trimming at V came to 4 bases and at J to 4 bases, leaving 6 bases not matched to a gene. Looked up from germline, CDR1 is SQVTM and CDR2 is ANQGSEA. CDR3 length: 14 amino acids. The CDR3 nucleotides read TGCAGCGTTGTAAACAGGGGGCAGGCAGATACGCAGTATTTT. As protein: CSVVNRGQADTQYF.

This clone was seen once. The V call is TRBV4-3, the J call TRBJ1-1, with a tentative D call TRBD1 (5 bases). Germline CDR1 and CDR2: LGHNA and YSLEER. V gave up 0 bases and J gave up 1 base, with 6 bases separating them. This CDR3 contains 14 residues. CDR3 residues: CASSQDTGNTEAFF. CDR3 coding DNA: TGCGCCAGCAGCCAAGATACAGGGAACACTGAAGCTTTCTTT.

This chain joins TRBV19 and TRBJ1-6; D gene ambiguous. CDR1 LNHDA and CDR2 SQIVND come from the germline V gene (reference sequence). V lost 1 base and J lost 7, with 11 bases in between. The CDR3 length is 15 residues. The CDR3 loop is CASSIGGVRNSPLHF. The CDR3 DNA is TGTGCCAGTAGTATAGGCGGGGTACGGAATTCACCCCTCCACTTT.

V is TRBV12-3 or TRBV12-4 and J is TRBJ2-4; D is unclear. The CDR3 is 13 residues long. Trimming pared 6 bases from V and 2 bases from J, leaving 8 bases between. The CDR3 here is CASRPDTKNIQYF. CDR3 coding DNA: TGTGCCAGCAGACCCGACACCAAAAACATTCAGTACTTC.

V and J are TRBV12-3 or TRBV12-4 and TRBJ1-5; TRBD1 matches 7 bases. J was trimmed by 3 bases and V by 5 bases; bases with no gene match: 1. The CDR3 has 13 residues. The CDR3 bases are TGTGCCAGCAGTGGACAGGTCAATCAGCCCCAGCATTTT. Its protein is CASSGQVNQPQHF.

The chain uses TRBV3-1 (or the pseudogene TRBV3-2) and TRBJ2-7, with 13 bases that match TRBD2. The J segment lost 4 bases and the V segment lost 4 bases, leaving 7 bases of the junction unmatched. The germline V gene has CDR1 LGHDT and CDR2 YNNKEL (reference sequence). This CDR3 is 16 amino acids long. The CDR3 DNA follows: TGTGCCAGCAGCCGCCTGGGACTAGCGGGGTTTTACGAGCAGTACTTC. Its protein is CASSRLGLAGFYEQYF.

The V and J genes are TRBV29-1 and TRBJ2-7; no firm D call. From germline, CDR1 is SQVTM and CDR2 ANQGSEA. This CDR3 has 17 residues. V lost 5 bases and J lost 0, with 23 bases in between. The DNA of the CDR3 is TGCAGCGTTCCGATACAACCCCGTCACTCTAGCTCCTACGAGCAGTACTTC. Residues: CSVPIQPRHSSSYEQYF.

The rearrangement joins TRBV18 to TRBJ1-6; 10 bases are a match to TRBD1. Germline CDR1 KGHSH, CDR2 LQKENI. V gave up 4 bases and J gave up 8 bases; unmatched junction bases: 5. This CDR3 spans 15 amino acids. CDR3 nucleotide sequence: TGTGCCAGCTCACGAGCCGGGACAGGGGATTCACCCCTCCACTTT. Its protein is CASSRAGTGDSPLHF.

Here the CDR3 reads CASSPTGGNGELFF. The CDR3 DNA is TGTGCCAGTAGTCCCACAGGGGGGAACGGGGAGCTGTTTTTT. This chain connects TRBV19 to TRBJ2-2; 8 nucleotides agree with TRBD1. This CDR3 contains 14 residues. Trimming removed 5 bases from V and 7 bases from J; junction bases left unmatched: 6. Per germline, CDR1 LNHDA and CDR2 SQIVND (reference sequence).

CDR3 sequence: CASSVVADTQYF. DNA of the CDR3: TGTGCCAGCAGCGTAGTCGCAGATACGCAGTATTTT. This chain uses TRBV9 with TRBJ2-3; D is unclear. CDR1 is SGDLS and CDR2 is YYNGEE in the germline V gene. The V end was cut by 0 bases, the J end by 4 bases, with 3 bases between. This CDR3 is built from 12 residues.

The chain is built from TRBV7-3 and TRBJ2-3; D ambiguous. V lost 1 base and J lost 5, with 7 bases in between. CDR1 and CDR2 (germline): SGHTA, FQGTGA. The CDR3 is 13 amino acids. CDR3 nucleotide sequence: TGTGCCAGCAGCTTAAACCGAGGAGATACGCAGTATTTT. This gives the protein CASSLNRGDTQYF.

This clone was recorded only once. V and J are TRBV25-1 and TRBJ2-7, with D tentatively TRBD2 (5 bases). Germline V gene sequence: CDR1 MGHDK, CDR2 SYGVNS. V was cut by 9 bases and J by 2 bases, with 11 bases left in between. This CDR3 is 12 amino acids long. The DNA for the CDR3 is TGTGCCAGTAGCCGGGGAACCTACGAGCAGTACTTC. Protein: CASSRGTYEQYF.

The V gene is TRBV2, the J gene TRBJ2-7; 10 bases agree with TRBD1. V lost 8 bases, J lost 7 bases, and 8 bases stayed unmatched. The CDR3 length is 13 residues. CDR1 is SNHLY, CDR2 FYNNEI, per germline. The CDR3: CASRRTGGGEQYF. In DNA form, the CDR3 reads TGTGCCAGCCGCCGGACAGGGGGAGGAGAGCAGTACTTC. Complete variable domain (other parts from reference TRBV2 and TRBJ2-7): EPEVTQTPSHQVTQMGQEVILRCVPISNHLYFYWYRQILGQKVEFLVSFYNNEISEKSEIFDDQFSVERPDGSNFTLKIRSTKLEDSAMYFCASRRTGGGEQYFGPGTRLTVT.

The chain uses TRBV7-2 and TRBJ2-3; possible D gene TRBD2, 5 bases. Germline loops: CDR1 SGHTA, CDR2 FQGNSA. Trimming left V 2 bases short and J 8 bases short, with 14 bases between. The CDR3 extends over 14 amino acids. The CDR3 region has the DNA TGTGCCAGCAGCTTATCGCGGCCCGAGGGTACGCAGTATTTT. Translation: CASSLSRPEGTQYF.

V and J are TRBV9 and TRBJ2-2; 7 bases align to TRBD2. V dropped 0 bases and J dropped 2; count of bases not matched to a gene: 4. Germline lookup yields CDR1 SGDLS and CDR2 YYNGEE. The CDR3 spans 16 residues. The CDR3 sequence: CASSVASGTNTGELFF. The CDR3 bases are TGTGCCAGCAGCGTAGCTAGCGGAACTAACACCGGGGAGCTGTTTTTT.

This chain joins TRBV19 and TRBJ2-7; possible D gene TRBD2, 5 bases. Trimming took off 2 bases at V and 0 bases at J, with 14 bases between the two ends. The CDR3 consists of 16 residues. Germline assignment: CDR1 LNHDA and CDR2 SQIVND (reference sequence). The CDR3 protein is CASSIRLAMSSYEQYF. The CDR3 DNA follows: TGTGCCAGTAGTATACGGCTAGCTATGAGCTCCTACGAGCAGTACTTC.

This clone was detected a few times. The chain combines TRBV27 with TRBJ2-3, with D perhaps TRBD2 (6 bases). The V and J ends lost 5 bases and 5 bases respectively, with 20 bases between them. The CDR3 extends over 16 amino acids. Germline loops: CDR1 MNHEY, CDR2 SMNVEV (reference sequence). The CDR3 here is CASSLNWRGYIDTQYF. In DNA, the CDR3 is TGTGCCAGCAGTCTCAACTGGAGGGGTTACATAGATACGCAGTATTTT.

The chain is built from TRBV28 and TRBJ1-2; TRBD1 matches 8 bases. CDR1 is MDHEN and CDR2 is SYDVKM in the germline V gene. The CDR3 covers 16 residues. Trimming cost V 3 bases and J 3 bases; bases outside gene matches: 9. The CDR3 is CASSFFAGTGDYGYTF. As DNA, the CDR3 is TGTGCCAGCAGTTTCTTCGCCGGGACAGGAGACTATGGCTACACCTTC.

This clone has only one observation. The chain joins TRBV21-1 to TRBJ2-3; the table's TRBD2 call for D was not verified on the DNA. TRBV21-1 is a listed pseudogene. The CDR3 has 20 amino acids. CDR3 nucleotides: TGTGCCAGCAGCACCCAGGGCACTAGCGGGGGACGTCCTAGCACAGATACGCAGTATTTT. It encodes CASSTQGTSGGRPSTDTQYF.

V and J are TRBV24-1 and TRBJ1-2; D is uncertain. CDR3 size: 15 residues. Deletions cut 9 bases from V and 4 bases from J, with 20 bases between. Germline V gives CDR1 KGHDR, CDR2 SFDVKD. CDR3 sequence reads: CATPYPSRRFYGYTF. CDR3 sequence (DNA): TGTGCCACCCCTTACCCTTCGCGCAGGTTCTATGGCTACACCTTC.